One sample yielded the 14 T cell receptor beta chains listed below, sequenced in a study of T cells in Graves' hyperthyroidism and ophthalmopathy. The source material, RNA transcripts, was used to amplify TCR beta CDR3 regions. The HTBI set primed first-round TCR CDR3 RT-PCR. Using its own MiXCR run on the multiplex PCR reads, TCRdb lists one record per CDR3 protein. The table lists fewer than 650,000 distinct CDR3 sequences, approximately 14% of them singletons. Material for sequencing was blood. Every receptor here comes from a woman aged 40-49 years with Graves' hyperthyroidism.

The chain employs TRBV10-2 and TRBJ1-2; D ambiguous. The CDR3 runs to 12 residues. The germline V gene encodes CDR1 WSHSY and CDR2 SAAADI. Deletions cut 3 bases from V and 4 bases from J, with 6 bases between. The CDR3 nucleotides are TGCGCCAGCAGTGAAGGCCGCTATGGCTACACCTTC. Translating gives CASSEGRYGYTF.

This clonotype was observed many times. J is TRBJ2-5 and V is TRBV6-1, with a possible D match to TRBD2 (5 bases). The CDR3 extends over 16 amino acids. Germline V gene data show CDR1 as MNHNS and CDR2 as SASEGT. Trimming left V 6 bases short and J 7 bases short, with 24 bases between. The CDR3 nucleotides read TGTGCCAGCAGAGAGGCCGGGATTGGGCAATCGGGGACCCAGTACTTC. Amino acid sequence: CASREAGIGQSGTQYF.

This sequence joins TRBV20-1 and TRBJ2-3, with 14 bases identical to TRBD2. The CDR3 length is 16 residues. Losses at the gene ends were 1 base for V and 8 bases for J; bases not matched to a gene: 8. CDR1 is DFQATT and CDR2 is SNEGSKA in the germline V gene (reference sequence). CDR3 sequence reads: CSARGGTSGSGATQYF. CDR3 bases: TGCAGTGCTAGAGGAGGGACTAGCGGGAGCGGAGCTACGCAGTATTTT.

This clonotype was seen repeatedly, ten times or more. The rearrangement uses TRBV20-1 and TRBJ2-7; TRBD1 matches 9 bases. The germline V gene encodes CDR1 DFQATT and CDR2 SNEGSKA (reference sequence). The CDR3 has 12 amino acids. Trimming cost V 4 bases and J 5 bases; bases outside gene matches: 3. In DNA, the CDR3 is TGCAGTGCTAAGGGACAGGGACACGAGCAGTACTTC. Translating it yields CSAKGQGHEQYF.

This clonotype was detected a few times. The chain links TRBV24-1 to TRBJ2-2; possible D gene TRBD2, 6 bases. V was shortened by 7 bases and J by 0 bases, with 11 bases between the two germline ends. Germline CDR1 and CDR2: KGHDR and SFDVKD. The length of the CDR3 is 15 residues. The CDR3 bases are TGTGCCACCAGCGGGAGCCGGACGAACACCGGGGAGCTGTTTTTT. Its protein product is CATSGSRTNTGELFF.

This clonotype has ten or more counts. The chain carries TRBV9 and TRBJ2-7; D gene unclear. Trimming cost V 3 bases and J 1 base, with 11 bases left between them. Germline V lookup: CDR1 SGDLS, CDR2 YYNGEE. CDR3 length: 14 amino acids. The CDR3 DNA is TGTGCCAGCAGCGGGGGATCCTTTTCCTACGAGCAGTACTTC. Protein sequence: CASSGGSFSYEQYF.

The V call is TRBV7-3, the J call TRBJ1-1, with D possibly matching TRBD1 (6 bases). There are 13 residues in the CDR3. In germline, CDR1 is SGHTA, CDR2 FQGTGA. V lost 6 bases to trimming and J lost 3 bases, with 11 bases between them. The CDR3 reads CASSSGQYTEAFF. CDR3 sequence (DNA): TGTGCCAGCAGTTCCGGACAGTACACTGAAGCTTTCTTT.

A few counts support this clonotype. The chain joins TRBV20-1 to TRBJ2-7; the match to TRBD2 covers 9 bases. The CDR3 is 14 amino acids. The junction had 8 bases not matched to a gene; V was cut back by 3 bases and J by 5 bases. CDR1 and CDR2 from the germline V gene are DFQATT and SNEGSKA (reference sequence). As DNA, the CDR3 is TGCAGTGCTAGGGGACTAGCTGAGCGGGACGAGCAGTACTTC. Amino acids: CSARGLAERDEQYF.

This clonotype has at least ten counts. The chain is built from TRBV2 and TRBJ2-1; D gene unclear. CDR3 length equals 16 residues. The germline V gene encodes CDR1 SNHLY and CDR2 FYNNEI. V was trimmed by 6 bases and J by 4 bases, leaving 19 bases between them. The CDR3 sequence: CASRGSPGANYNEQFF. For the CDR3, the DNA is TGTGCCAGCAGGGGCAGCCCCGGAGCGAATTACAATGAGCAGTTCTTC.

This clonotype was seen many times. The chain combines TRBV6-5 with TRBJ2-7; 10 nucleotides line up with TRBD1. The CDR3 is 15 residues long. Germline lookup yields CDR1 MNHEY and CDR2 SVGAGI. J gave up 2 bases and V 2 bases, and 3 bases lay outside the gene matches. The CDR3 DNA is TGTGCCAGCAGTTACGGACAGGGGGGCCCCTACGAGCAGTACTTC. It is translated as CASSYGQGGPYEQYF.

This clonotype appeared many times. The V and J genes are TRBV11-1 and TRBJ1-1; D not resolved. Trimming left V 7 bases short and J 3 bases short, with 6 bases between. The CDR3 runs to 11 residues. The V gene's germline CDR1 is SGHAT and CDR2 FQDESV (reference sequence). For the CDR3, the DNA is TGTGCCAGCAAAGAAGACACTGAAGCTTTCTTT. Its protein is CASKEDTEAFF.

This clonotype showed up many times. This chain links TRBV28 with TRBJ2-2; D is possibly TRBD1 (5 bases). V was cut by 3 bases and J by 6 bases, with 14 bases left in between. Germline assignment: CDR1 MDHEN and CDR2 SYDVKM. The CDR3 extends over 15 amino acids. The CDR3 DNA reads as TGTGCCAGCAGTTTGACCAGGGCCCCCTCCGGGGAGCTGTTTTTT. It specifies CASSLTRAPSGELFF.

The chain employs TRBV29-1 and TRBJ1-1; 8 bases fit TRBD1. V lost 6 bases and J lost 3; bases outside the gene matches: 6. Germline lookup yields CDR1 SQVTM and CDR2 ANQGSEA. The CDR3 runs to 13 residues. The CDR3 region is CSVPGQVYTEAFF. In DNA, the CDR3 is TGCAGCGTACCGGGACAGGTCTACACTGAAGCTTTCTTT.

This clonotype was recorded at least ten times. This chain links TRBV3-1 with TRBJ2-7, with TRBD2 identical over 10 bases. With V trimmed by 2 bases and J by 7 bases, 8 bases remained unmatched. CDR1 and CDR2 from the germline V gene are LGHDT and YNNKEL (reference sequence). The CDR3 covers 15 residues. The CDR3: CASSQSLAGVREQYF. CDR3 bases: TGTGCCAGCAGCCAATCGCTAGCGGGAGTAAGGGAGCAGTACTTC.